The 2 T cell receptor beta chains listed next were all sequenced from one sample in a study of T-cell memory formation after mild COVID-19. From the 5' RACE reads, TCRdb called clonotypes with MiXCR, one entry per CDR3 protein. Altogether around 200,000 distinct CDR3 sequences are present, 20% to 25% being singletons, with the ten largest covering 20% to 25%. Sequenced sample: PBMCs or a T cell subset sorted from them (not recorded which). These receptors all come from an adult woman who had mild COVID-19 (a few samples of this study predate the infection). Cell type and time point are not known.

This clonotype was detected a few times. V is TRBV25-1 and J is TRBJ2-1; TRBD2 matches at 11 bases. CDR3 size: 17 residues. The junction had 9 bases not matched to a gene; V was cut back by 2 bases and J by 6 bases. From germline, CDR1 is MGHDK and CDR2 SYGVNS. CDR3 in amino acids: CASSEELAGVVVNEQFF. The CDR3 DNA is TGTGCCAGCAGTGAAGAACTAGCGGGAGTGGTGGTCAATGAGCAGTTCTTC.

This clonotype came up many times. The chain carries TRBV20-1 and TRBJ2-1; 9 nucleotides align to TRBD2. Germline V gene sequence: CDR1 DFQATT, CDR2 SNEGSKA (reference sequence). Trimming at V came to 7 bases and at J to 6 bases, leaving 7 bases not matched to a gene. The CDR3 is 13 residues long. The CDR3 coding sequence is TGCAGTGGGTCTAGCGGGGAAACCAATGAGCAGTTCTTC. This codes for CSGSSGETNEQFF.